This passage covers 32 T cell receptor beta chains from one sample sequenced in a study of blood T cell repertoires in COVID-19. Data came from immunoSEQ multiplex PCR; TCRdb stores just in-frame clones and leaves some out. The sample lists approximately 80,000 clones; about 85% were seen once. Sequencing was done on a sample of peripheral blood. These receptors were obtained from a woman in her 70s with acute or convalescent COVID-19.

V is TRBV12-3 or TRBV12-4 and J is TRBJ2-2; possibly TRBD2 for D (7 bases). Between the trimmed V and J ends, which lost 6 bases and 7 bases, there was a span of 12 bases. The CDR3 runs 13 residues. The CDR3 DNA reads as TGTGCCAGCAGCGGGGGGCTGGGCGGGGAGCTGTTTTTT. Residues: CASSGGLGGELFF.

The chain carries TRBV2 and TRBJ1-3, with D tentatively TRBD1 (5 bases). The length of the CDR3 is 14 residues. The V end was cut by 2 bases, the J end by 5 bases, with 10 bases between. Per germline, CDR1 SNHLY and CDR2 FYNNEI. The CDR3 sequence: CASSERGGRNTIYF. In nucleotides, the CDR3 is TGTGCCAGCAGTGAAAGGGGCGGGAGAAACACCATATATTTT.

The sample holds a few counts of this clone. This chain uses TRBV6-5 with TRBJ1-5; D remains unclear. V lost 7 bases to trimming and J lost 6 bases, with 16 bases between them. CDR3 length: 14 residues. Germline CDR1 and CDR2: MNHEY and SVGAGI. This CDR3 is CASKDGLLVQPQHF. The DNA for the CDR3 is TGTGCCAGCAAAGATGGGCTCCTCGTTCAGCCCCAGCATTTT.

This chain joins TRBV7-8 and TRBJ1-1; D perhaps matches TRBD1 (5 bases). The CDR3 is 15 amino acids. Trimming took off 2 bases at V and 1 base at J, with 11 bases between the two ends. Germline values: CDR1 SGHVS, CDR2 FQNEAQ. CDR3 sequence (DNA): TGTGCCAGCAGCTTACGCAGGGTAGGGAACACTGAAGCTTTCTTT. This translates into CASSLRRVGNTEAFF.

This clone appeared once. The rearrangement joins TRBV10-3 to TRBJ2-3; 7 nucleotides align to TRBD2. The CDR3 runs 13 residues. Trimming at V came to 10 bases and at J to 0 bases, leaving 4 bases not matched to a gene. Germline V gives CDR1 ENHRY, CDR2 SYGVKD. Here the CDR3 DNA reads TGTGCCACAAGCGGGATTAGCACAGATACGCAGTATTTT. Protein sequence: CATSGISTDTQYF.

V usage is TRBV6-2 or TRBV6-3 and J usage is TRBJ1-1, with D maybe TRBD1 (5 bases). CDR3 length: 15 amino acids. V was pared by 2 bases and J by 1 base, with 11 bases between. Germline CDR1 reads MNHEY; CDR2 reads SVGEGT. DNA of the CDR3: TGTGCCAGCAGTTACCCCCACACAGGGAACACTGAAGCTTTCTTT. Translated: CASSYPHTGNTEAFF.

This clone was picked up a small number of times. This rearrangement joins TRBV30 to TRBJ2-7, with TRBD1 matching 8 bases. Germline loops: CDR1 GTSNPN, CDR2 SVGIG (reference sequence). The CDR3 has 15 residues. J lost 2 bases, V lost 2 bases, and 8 bases had no gene match. The CDR3 DNA sequence: TGTGCCTGGAGTTATCTGGACAGGGACACCTACGAGCAGTACTTC. This encodes CAWSYLDRDTYEQYF. Full variable domain (rest looked up from reference TRBV30 and TRBJ2-7): SQTIHQWPATLVQPVGSPLSLECTVEGTSNPNLYWYRQAAGRGLQLLFYSVGIGQISSEVPQNLSASRPQDRQFILSSKKLLLSDSGFYLCAWSYLDRDTYEQYFGPGTRLTVT.

The genes are TRBV29-1 and TRBJ1-3; D may be TRBD1 (6 bases). Trimming shortened V by 7 bases and J by 2 bases, and 18 bases separated the two germline ends. This CDR3 spans 15 amino acids. Looked up from germline, CDR1 is SQVTM and CDR2 is ANQGSEA. CDR3: CSASQGRGPGNTIYF. The CDR3 DNA reads TGCAGCGCCTCCCAGGGCAGGGGTCCTGGAAACACCATATATTTT.

The J gene is TRBJ2-3, the V gene TRBV30, with unresolved D. Trimming left V 0 bases short and J 7 bases short, with 5 bases between. Germline-derived CDR1 and CDR2 are GTSNPN and SVGIG (reference sequence). This CDR3 contains 11 residues. CDR3 DNA sequence: TGTGCCTGGAGTGTACAGAATACGCAGTATTTT. It encodes CAWSVQNTQYF.

The chain is built from TRBV28 and TRBJ1-2; D might be TRBD1 (6 bases). The germline gives CDR1 MDHEN, CDR2 SYDVKM. The V and J ends lost 4 bases and 3 bases respectively, with 9 bases between them. The CDR3 consists of 13 residues. The CDR3: CASSSGQYYGYTF. CDR3 nucleotides: TGTGCCAGCAGTTCAGGACAGTACTATGGCTACACCTTC.

A single count supports this clone. The chain combines TRBV11-2 with TRBJ2-1; 7 nucleotides align to TRBD1. V lost 2 bases and J lost 3; bases outside the gene matches: 16. In germline, CDR1 is SGHAT, CDR2 FQNNGV. The CDR3 is made up of 19 amino acids. The CDR3 DNA reads TGTGCCAGCAGCTTAACCCCTCCGACGACAGGGCTACTCTACAATGAGCAGTTCTTC. The encoded protein is CASSLTPPTTGLLYNEQFF.

The rearrangement links TRBV19 to TRBJ1-1, with D possibly being TRBD1 (5 bases). Germline V CDR1 and CDR2: LNHDA, SQIVND (reference sequence). V shed 9 bases and J shed 3 bases, with 17 bases lying between them. CDR3 size: 14 residues. The CDR3: CASREAIQDTEAFF. CDR3 sequence (DNA): TGTGCCAGCAGGGAAGCAATCCAGGACACTGAAGCTTTCTTT. The full variable domain, its missing parts supplied by reference TRBV19 and TRBJ1-1, is DGGITQSPKYLFRKEGQNVTLSCEQNLNHDAMYWYRQDPGQGLRLIYYSQIVNDFQKGDIAEGYSVSREKKESFPLTVTSAQKNPTAFYLCASREAIQDTEAFFGQGTRLTVV.

The CDR3 reads CASSQRGSNTGELFF. The CDR3 bases are TGTGCCAGCAGCCAACGGGGTTCGAACACCGGGGAGCTGTTTTTT. J is TRBJ2-2 and V is TRBV3-1 (or the pseudogene TRBV3-2); D may be TRBD2 (5 bases). The CDR3 is made up of 15 amino acids. The ends were cut back, 2 bases at V and 0 bases at J, with 7 bases in the middle. Germline values: CDR1 LGHDT, CDR2 YNNKEL (reference sequence).

This chain uses TRBV10-1 with TRBJ2-3, with D maybe TRBD2 (5 bases). Germline loops: CDR1 WNHNN, CDR2 SYGVQD (reference sequence). The V end was cut by 7 bases, the J end by 2 bases, with 13 bases between. The CDR3 contains 14 residues. CDR3 DNA sequence: TGCGCCAGCAAGGCGGGCGAATCCACAGATACGCAGTATTTT. Protein: CASKAGESTDTQYF.

The V gene is TRBV5-1, the J gene TRBJ2-1; D remains unclear. From germline, CDR1 is SGHRS and CDR2 YFSETQ. The CDR3 is 14 residues long. The ends were cut back, 0 bases at V and 0 bases at J, with 4 bases in the middle. This CDR3 reads CASSLGSSYNEQFF. CDR3 DNA: TGCGCCAGCAGCTTGGGTAGCTCCTACAATGAGCAGTTCTTC.

The rearrangement joins TRBV5-1 to TRBJ2-5; no definite D call. The CDR3 consists of 14 residues. The germline V and J ends were trimmed by 5 bases and 5 bases, with 16 bases remaining between them. CDR1 is SGHRS and CDR2 is YFSETQ in the germline V gene. CDR3 loop: CASRRIPAGETQYF. The DNA of the CDR3 is TGCGCCAGCAGGCGTATCCCCGCCGGGGAGACCCAGTACTTC.

The chain links TRBV5-6 to TRBJ1-2, with D unresolved. CDR1 and CDR2 (germline): SGHDT, YYEEEE. The CDR3 spans 14 residues. The ends were cut back, 4 bases at V and 9 bases at J, with 19 bases in the middle. This CDR3 reads CASSRDSGSSSYTF. In DNA, the CDR3 is TGTGCCAGCAGCCGGGATTCGGGGTCGAGTAGCTACACCTTC.

V and J are TRBV7-9 and TRBJ2-5, with 10 bases lining up with TRBD1. The CDR3 spans 14 residues. The V gene end was trimmed by 5 bases and the J gene end by 4 bases; junction bases not matched to a gene: 4. The germline V gene encodes CDR1 SEHNR and CDR2 FQNEAQ (reference sequence). The CDR3 here is CASSETGGAETQYF. The CDR3 bases are TGTGCCAGCAGCGAGACAGGGGGCGCAGAGACCCAGTACTTC.

The chain is built from TRBV28 and TRBJ2-7, with 8 bases fitting TRBD1. Per the germline V gene, CDR1 is MDHEN and CDR2 is SYDVKM. The CDR3 loop spans 14 amino acids. Trimming cost V 7 bases and J 7 bases; bases outside gene matches: 12. CDR3 DNA sequence: TGTGCCAGCACCCAACAGGGGGAGGAGTTAGAGCAGTACTTC. Encoded protein: CASTQQGEELEQYF.

The chain employs TRBV28 and TRBJ2-7; 9 nucleotides align to TRBD2. CDR1 MDHEN and CDR2 SYDVKM come from the germline V gene. With V trimmed by 3 bases and J by 1 base, 7 bases remained unmatched. CDR3 length: 16 amino acids. This CDR3 is CASSFSGLADSYEQYF. The CDR3 DNA reads as TGTGCCAGCAGTTTCTCGGGACTAGCAGATTCCTACGAGCAGTACTTC.

A single count supports this clone. V and J are TRBV5-1 and TRBJ1-2; the match to TRBD1 covers 7 bases. This CDR3 comprises 15 residues. The trim removed 5 bases at V and 4 bases at J, leaving 11 bases unmatched. CDR1 SGHRS and CDR2 YFSETQ come from the germline V gene. In nucleotides, the CDR3 is TGCGCCAGCAGAGCTGTAGGGGGCTCGGGCTATGGCTACACCTTC. This gives the protein CASRAVGGSGYGYTF.

This chain joins TRBV5-8 and TRBJ2-3, with 7 bases that match TRBD1. The V segment lost 4 bases and the J segment 0 bases; nucleotides outside the gene matches: 5. CDR1 SGHTS and CDR2 YDEGEE come from the germline V gene. The CDR3 sequence is 15 residues long. The CDR3 DNA reads as TGTGCCAGCAGCGGGGGACAGCCTAGCACAGATACGCAGTATTTT. Protein: CASSGGQPSTDTQYF.

This chain uses TRBV6-5 with TRBJ1-6; 11 nucleotides line up with TRBD1. The CDR3 extends over 15 amino acids. V was pared by 4 bases and J by 9 bases, with 5 bases of the junction left unmatched. CDR1 MNHEY and CDR2 SVGAGI come from the germline V gene. In DNA form, the CDR3 reads TGTGCCAGCAGTTTGGACAGGGGGCCCAGTTCACCCCTCCACTTT. It specifies CASSLDRGPSSPLHF.

The rearrangement uses TRBV12-3 or TRBV12-4 and TRBJ2-7; D remains unclear. CDR3 length equals 13 residues. Trimming took off 3 bases at V and 3 bases at J, with 9 bases between the two ends. For the CDR3, the DNA is TGTGCCAGCAGTTTTGGCGGATACTACGAGCAGTACTTC. Translation gives CASSFGGYYEQYF.

The gene calls are TRBV3-1 (or the pseudogene TRBV3-2) and TRBJ1-6; D is ambiguous. Germline V gene sequence: CDR1 LGHDT, CDR2 YNNKEL (reference sequence). The V gene lost 4 bases and the J gene lost 8 bases, with 9 bases spanning the gap. There are 13 residues in the CDR3. The DNA of the CDR3 is TGTGCCAGCAGCCGGCTGACTTATTCACCCCTCCACTTT. The encoded protein is CASSRLTYSPLHF.

This rearrangement joins TRBV3-1 (or the pseudogene TRBV3-2) to TRBJ2-1; 8 positions agree with TRBD1. Germline lookup yields CDR1 LGHDT and CDR2 YNNKEL (reference sequence). The CDR3 extends over 15 amino acids. Unmatched junction bases numbered 10, after V lost 4 bases and J lost 8 bases. CDR3 bases: TGTGCCAGCAGCCTTCAGGGGGCGACCGCGGATGAGCAGTTCTTC. It yields the protein CASSLQGATADEQFF.

The gene calls are TRBV28 and TRBJ1-2, with 7 nucleotides matching TRBD1. Germline CDR1 and CDR2: MDHEN and SYDVKM. The CDR3 is made up of 16 amino acids. V was pared by 4 bases and J by 4 bases, with 12 bases of the junction left unmatched. CDR3 sequence (DNA): TGTGCCAGCAGTTCCCAATTGGACAGGAGGGTCTATGGCTACACCTTC. Translated, it gives CASSSQLDRRVYGYTF.

The gene calls are TRBV6-1 and TRBJ2-3, with D tentatively TRBD2 (6 bases). CDR1 MNHNS and CDR2 SASEGT come from the germline V gene. Trimming left V 3 bases short and J 5 bases short, with 9 bases between. This CDR3 region has 13 residues. CDR3 sequence reads: CASSDWRGDTQYF. In DNA form, the CDR3 reads TGTGCCAGCAGTGATTGGCGGGGAGATACGCAGTATTTT.

This chain links TRBV5-1 with TRBJ1-4; 11 bases match TRBD1. CDR1 and CDR2 from the germline V gene are SGHRS and YFSETQ. This CDR3 is 15 amino acids long. V gave up 4 bases and J gave up 8 bases; unmatched junction bases: 7. The CDR3 coding sequence is TGCGCCAGCAGCATGACCGGGACAGGGGGGGAAAAACTGTTTTTT. This codes for CASSMTGTGGEKLFF.

This clone was observed a single time. The V gene is TRBV6-1, the J gene TRBJ1-4; D uncertain. CDR3 size: 13 residues. Germline V CDR1 and CDR2: MNHNS, SASEGT. V lost 2 bases and J lost 7, with 8 bases in between. This CDR3 is CASSEPPTEKLFF. The CDR3 coding sequence is TGTGCCAGCAGTGAACCCCCTACTGAAAAACTGTTTTTT.

The rearrangement uses TRBV13 and TRBJ2-3; 7 positions match TRBD2. V shed 0 bases and J 5 bases; nucleotides not matched to a gene: 11. Germline V gene lookup returns CDR1 PRHDT and CDR2 FYEKMQ (reference sequence). The CDR3 contains 17 residues. CDR3 nucleotides: TGTGCCAGCAGCTTAGGCCGCTTCGGGGGGAACCGAGATACGCAGTATTTT. As protein: CASSLGRFGGNRDTQYF.

In this sample, this clone turned up a few times. The rearrangement joins TRBV28 to TRBJ2-7; D unclear. Per the germline V gene, CDR1 is MDHEN and CDR2 is SYDVKM. The CDR3 consists of 12 residues. Deletions cut 2 bases from V and 3 bases from J, with 5 bases between. The CDR3 DNA reads TGTGCCAGCAGTTTAGTGTACTACGAGCAGTACTTC. This translates into CASSLVYYEQYF.